This T cell receptor beta chain was documented in a study of immune evolution from preneoplasia to lung adenocarcinoma. Study-level findings and limits: Top clone frequencies peaked in normal lung, apparently declining through invasive adenocarcinoma. KRAS-mutant nodules had the highest T cell clonality.

The protocol was immunoSEQ multiplex PCR, while the TCRdb copy is restricted to in-frame clones and leaves out a portion. The repertoire holds several thousand clones, with approximately 86% as singletons. With regard to this clone: Its matching antigen is unknown.

The CDR3 covers 11 residues. V lost 5 bases to trimming and J lost 1 base, with 2 bases between them. CDR1 and CDR2 from the germline V gene are SGHTA and FQGNSA. Each case's diagnosis was confirmed by two pathologists on H&E. The rearrangement links TRBV7-2 to TRBJ2-5, with D unresolved. This clonotype was sampled from a person aged 45 to 60 with lung adenocarcinoma. Source material: FFPE invasive lung adenocarcinoma tissue. CDR3 nucleotide sequence: TGTGCCAGCAGCGTCCAAGAGACCCAGTACTTC. Translation gives CASSVQETQYF.